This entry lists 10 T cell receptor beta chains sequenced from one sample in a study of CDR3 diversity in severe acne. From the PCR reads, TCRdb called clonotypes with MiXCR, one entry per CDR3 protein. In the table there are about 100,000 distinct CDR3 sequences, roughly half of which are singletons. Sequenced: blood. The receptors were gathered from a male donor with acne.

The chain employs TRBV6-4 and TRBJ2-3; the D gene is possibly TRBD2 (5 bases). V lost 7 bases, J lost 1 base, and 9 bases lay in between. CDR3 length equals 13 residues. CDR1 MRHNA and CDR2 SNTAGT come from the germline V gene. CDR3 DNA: TGTGCCAGCACTCCGGAGGGCACAGATACGCAGTATTTT. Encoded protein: CASTPEGTDTQYF.

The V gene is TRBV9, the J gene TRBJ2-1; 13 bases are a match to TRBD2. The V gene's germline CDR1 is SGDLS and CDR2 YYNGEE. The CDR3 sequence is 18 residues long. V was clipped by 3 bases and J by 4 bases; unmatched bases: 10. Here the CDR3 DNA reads TGTGCCAGCAGCGGGGGAGGGACTAGCGGGACCTCTTACAATGAGCAGTTCTTC. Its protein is CASSGGGTSGTSYNEQFF. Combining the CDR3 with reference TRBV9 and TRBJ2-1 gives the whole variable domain DSGVTQTPKHLITATGQRVTLRCSPRSGDLSVYWYQQSLDQGLQFLIQYYNGEERAKGNILERFSAQQFPDLHSELNLSSLELGDSALYFCASSGGGTSGTSYNEQFFGPGTRLTVL.

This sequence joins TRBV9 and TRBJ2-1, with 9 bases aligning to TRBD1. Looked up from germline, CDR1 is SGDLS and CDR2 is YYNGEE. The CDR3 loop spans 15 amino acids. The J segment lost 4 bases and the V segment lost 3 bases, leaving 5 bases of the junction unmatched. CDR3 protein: CASSERTGDYNEQFF. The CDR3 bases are TGTGCCAGCAGCGAACGGACAGGGGATTACAATGAGCAGTTCTTC.

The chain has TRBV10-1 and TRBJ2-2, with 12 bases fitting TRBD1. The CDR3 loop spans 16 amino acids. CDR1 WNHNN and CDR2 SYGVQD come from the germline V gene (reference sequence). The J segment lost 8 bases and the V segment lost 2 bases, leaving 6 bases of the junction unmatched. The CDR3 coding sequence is TGCGCCAGCAGTGAGATGGGACAGGGGGCGACGGGGGAGCTGTTTTTT. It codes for CASSEMGQGATGELFF.

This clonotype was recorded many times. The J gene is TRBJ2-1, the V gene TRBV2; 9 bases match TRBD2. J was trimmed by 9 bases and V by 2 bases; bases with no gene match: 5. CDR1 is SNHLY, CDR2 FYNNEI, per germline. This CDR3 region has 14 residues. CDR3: CASSELAGRGEQFF. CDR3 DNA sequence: TGTGCCAGCAGTGAACTAGCGGGACGTGGTGAGCAGTTCTTC. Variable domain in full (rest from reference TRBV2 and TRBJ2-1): EPEVTQTPSHQVTQMGQEVILRCVPISNHLYFYWYRQILGQKVEFLVSFYNNEISEKSEIFDDQFSVERPDGSNFTLKIRSTKLEDSAMYFCASSELAGRGEQFFGPGTRLTVL.

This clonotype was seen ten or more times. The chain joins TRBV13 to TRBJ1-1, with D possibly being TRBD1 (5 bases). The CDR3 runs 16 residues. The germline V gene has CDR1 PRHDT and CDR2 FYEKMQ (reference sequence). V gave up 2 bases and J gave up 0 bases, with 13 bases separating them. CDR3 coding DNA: TGTGCCAGCAGCTTACTGGGGGTTATGATGAACACTGAAGCTTTCTTT. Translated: CASSLLGVMMNTEAFF.

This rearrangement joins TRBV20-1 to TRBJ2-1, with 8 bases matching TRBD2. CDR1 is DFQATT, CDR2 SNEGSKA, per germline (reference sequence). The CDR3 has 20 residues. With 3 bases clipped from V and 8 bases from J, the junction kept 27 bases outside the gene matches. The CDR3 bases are TGCAGTGCTAGGACCGCCGGGACTAGTGGCGGGGAGCTGTTGTTCGATGAGCAGTTCTTC. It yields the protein CSARTAGTSGGELLFDEQFF.

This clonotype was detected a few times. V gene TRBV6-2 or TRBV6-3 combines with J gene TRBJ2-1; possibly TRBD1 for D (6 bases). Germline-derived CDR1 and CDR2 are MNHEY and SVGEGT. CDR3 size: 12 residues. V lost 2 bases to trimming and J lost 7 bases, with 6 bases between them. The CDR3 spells CASSYRGNEQFF. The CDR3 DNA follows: TGTGCCAGCAGTTACAGGGGGAATGAGCAGTTCTTC.

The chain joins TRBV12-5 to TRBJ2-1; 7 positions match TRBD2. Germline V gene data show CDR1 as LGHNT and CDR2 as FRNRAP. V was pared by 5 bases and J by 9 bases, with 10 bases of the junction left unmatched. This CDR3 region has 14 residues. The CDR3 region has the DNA TGTGCTAGTGGTCCACAATGCGGGGGAGGTGAGCAGTTCTTC. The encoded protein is CASGPQCGGGEQFF.

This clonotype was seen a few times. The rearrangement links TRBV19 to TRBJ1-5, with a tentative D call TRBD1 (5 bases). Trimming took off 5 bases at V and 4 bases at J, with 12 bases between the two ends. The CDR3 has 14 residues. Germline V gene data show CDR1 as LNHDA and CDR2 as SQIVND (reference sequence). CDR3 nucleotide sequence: TGTGCCAGTAGTGCCGGGACTCGGAATCAGCCCCAGCATTTT. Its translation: CASSAGTRNQPQHF. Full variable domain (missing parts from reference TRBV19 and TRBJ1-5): DGGITQSPKYLFRKEGQNVTLSCEQNLNHDAMYWYRQDPGQGLRLIYYSQIVNDFQKGDIAEGYSVSREKKESFPLTVTSAQKNPTAFYLCASSAGTRNQPQHFGDGTRLSIL.